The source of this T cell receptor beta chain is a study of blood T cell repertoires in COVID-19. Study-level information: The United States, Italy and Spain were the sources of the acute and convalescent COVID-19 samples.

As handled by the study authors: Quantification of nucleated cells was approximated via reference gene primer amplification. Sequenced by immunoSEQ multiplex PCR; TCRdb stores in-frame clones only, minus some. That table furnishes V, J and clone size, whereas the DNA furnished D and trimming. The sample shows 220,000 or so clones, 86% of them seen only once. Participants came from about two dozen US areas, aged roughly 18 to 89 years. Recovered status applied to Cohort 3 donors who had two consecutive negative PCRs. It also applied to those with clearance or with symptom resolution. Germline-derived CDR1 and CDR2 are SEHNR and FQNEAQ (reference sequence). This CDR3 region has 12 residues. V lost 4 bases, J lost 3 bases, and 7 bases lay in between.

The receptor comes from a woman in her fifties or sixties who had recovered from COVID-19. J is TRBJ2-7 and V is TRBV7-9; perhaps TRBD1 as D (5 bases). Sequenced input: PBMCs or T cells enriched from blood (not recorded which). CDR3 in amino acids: CASSYQGYEQYF. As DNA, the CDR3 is TGTGCCAGCAGCTACCAGGGCTACGAGCAGTACTTC. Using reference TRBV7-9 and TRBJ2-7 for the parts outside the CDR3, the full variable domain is DTGVSQNPRHKITKRGQNVTFRCDPISEHNRLYWYRQTLGQGPEFLTYFQNEAQLEKSRLLSDRFSAERPKGSFSTLEIQRTEQGDSAMYLCASSYQGYEQYFGPGTRLTVT.